The clone carrying this T cell receptor beta chain showed up many times. The target antigen is unknown. Time point of the sample: persistent/refractory GD, antithyroid drugs over 5 years with positive TRAb. Researchers made the TCR library from RNA that was extracted from PBMCs. This record comes from a study of regulatory T cells in long-lasting Graves disease. Overall study findings and caveats: Accuracy might have suffered from few samples. Relative to newly diagnosed Graves' patients, persistent ones had lower TCR diversity. Persistent cases favored TRBV28, TRBJ1-2 and TRBJ2-5.

Building of the TCR beta libraries involved iRepertoire HTBI primers and Arm-PCR of CDR3 regions. Under the authors' procedure: The samples yielded fewer than 75 TRBV and 14 to 15 TRBJ segments. TCRdb passed the multiplex PCR reads through MiXCR, listing each CDR3 protein once. The V and J calls follow TCRdb's processing rather than the paper's. The data show 400,000 to 600,000 distinct CDR3 sequences, about a fifth seen once. CDR1 SGHRS and CDR2 YFSETQ come from the germline V gene. This CDR3 region has 15 residues. Trimming at V came to 4 bases and at J to 7 bases, leaving 12 bases not matched to a gene.

This specimen was peripheral blood mononuclear cells (PBMCs), taken when the disease was refractory, from a patient treated with antithyroid drugs. The genes are TRBV5-1 and TRBJ2-7; 9 bases map to TRBD1. This TCR derives from a female donor with Graves disease. The CDR3 here is CASSLEQGAPPEQYF. CDR3 nucleotide sequence: TGCGCCAGCAGCCTGGAACAGGGGGCGCCGCCTGAGCAGTACTTC. Full variable domain (outside the CDR3, taken from reference TRBV5-1 and TRBJ2-7): KAGVTQTPRYLIKTRGQQVTLSCSPISGHRSVSWYQQTPGQGLQFLFEYFSETQRNKGNFPGRFSGRQFSNSRSEMNVSTLELGDSALYLCASSLEQGAPPEQYFGPGTRLTVT.